Below, one T cell receptor beta chain is given with its context. Germline CDR1 GTSNPN, CDR2 SVGIG (reference sequence). V lost 0 bases to trimming and J lost 7 bases, with 7 bases between them. The CDR3 is 12 amino acids. This record comes from a study of blood T cell repertoires in COVID-19. The method was immunoSEQ multiplex PCR; TCRdb's version includes in-frame clones alone and lacks a portion of them. The sample has tens of thousands of clones, around 90% seen once. This receptor was taken from a male donor with acute or convalescent COVID-19. Material: peripheral blood. This chain links TRBV30 with TRBJ2-1, with D uncertain. DNA for the CDR3: TGTGCCTGGAGTGTATCTCGGAATGAGCAGTTCTTC. Translating gives CAWSVSRNEQFF.